This T cell receptor beta chain came from a study of T-cell reconstitution after alpha-beta-depleted transplantation in children (dated by TCRdb to 2016 to 2017). For the study in its entirety: T-cell immune reconstitution after TCRalphabeta/CD19-depleted allogeneic hematopoietic cell transplantation in children was quantitatively tracked in the study by means of TCR repertoire profiling.

Overall results and qualifications from the work: The apparently early recovery of alphabetaT-cell counts about two months after transplant reportedly depended on only several hundred rapidly expanded clones that came from non-depleted graft cells. In some patients, the high TCRbeta diversity seen at day 60 was put down to recipient T cells and intrathymic progenitors that had survived conditioning. Hyperexpanded clone frequencies declined over subsequent months; after one year, T-cell counts and TCRbeta diversity were mostly attributed to newly produced T cells.

Libraries were prepared through PCR. The sequencer was an Illumina HiSeq 2500. To normalize quantification of the TCRbeta repertoire, the TCR libraries were built with molecular barcoding that relied on unique molecular identifiers. In-frame beta chains were kept once TCRdb had trimmed the public reads at Q25 with fastp and called clones with MiXCR. Rows matching on CDR3 protein sequence are summarized as one entry with the most common DNA and genes. The sample has 120,000 or so distinct CDR3 sequences on record, 23% of them singletons. The ten top clones hold roughly a tenth of the sample. Reading the label with the study, this specimen's treatment or condition is: allogeneic hematopoietic cell transplantation with graft depleted of TCRalphabeta T cells and CD19 B cells. The children who served as transplant recipients had been given grafts of TCRalphabeta/CD19-depleted allogeneic hematopoietic cells.

The CDR1 and CDR2 encoded by the germline V gene are SGHRS and YFSETQ. The CDR3 runs 14 residues from the cysteine to the phenylalanine. Solely the CDR3 DNA is kept, with 42 bases framed from the first base. The V and J ends are trimmed by 4 bases and 2 bases, leaving 9 bases between them. In this sample, this clonotype turned up many times. The antigen it recognizes is unknown. Base qualities are missing; no much larger clone stands one base away. The sample in question was PBMCs, mostly from graft donor cells, obtained 180 days after TCRalphabeta/CD19-depleted stem cell transplant. The TCR originated in a male patient under 10 years old who had a stem cell transplant for chronic granulomatous disease, so the T cells may come from the graft donor. The sequence is built from TRBV5-1 and TRBJ2-2, with no D gene named confidently. The bases are TGCGCCAGCAGCGAGAGACTTAACACCGGGGAGCTGTTTTTT. It translates as CASSERLNTGELFF.